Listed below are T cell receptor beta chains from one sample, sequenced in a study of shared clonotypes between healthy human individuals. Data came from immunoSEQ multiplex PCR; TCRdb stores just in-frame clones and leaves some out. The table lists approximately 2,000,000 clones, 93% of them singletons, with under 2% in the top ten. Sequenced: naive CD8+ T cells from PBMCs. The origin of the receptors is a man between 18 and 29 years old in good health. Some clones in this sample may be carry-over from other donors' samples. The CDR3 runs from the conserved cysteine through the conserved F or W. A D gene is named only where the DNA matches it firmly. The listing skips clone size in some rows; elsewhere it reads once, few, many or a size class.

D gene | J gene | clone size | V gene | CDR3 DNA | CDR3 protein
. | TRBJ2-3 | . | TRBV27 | TGTGCCAGCAGACCCCAGACAGCAGTCACAGATACGCAGTATTTT | CASRPQTAVTDTQYF
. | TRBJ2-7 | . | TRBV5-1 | TGCGCCAGCAGCTTGGCCTCGGGGTACGAGCAGTACTTC | CASSLASGYEQYF
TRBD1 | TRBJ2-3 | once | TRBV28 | TGTGCCAGCAGTTCCCTCGGACAGGGGGCTTACGCAGATACGCAGTATTTT | CASSSLGQGAYADTQYF
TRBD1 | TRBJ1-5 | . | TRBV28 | TGTGCCAGCACCCTACAGGGGCTGGGTCAGCCCCAGCATTTT | CASTLQGLGQPQHF
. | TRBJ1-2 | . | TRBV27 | TGTGCCAGCCTGGACAGTTACTATGGCTACACCTTC | CASLDSYYGYTF
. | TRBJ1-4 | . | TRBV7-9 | TGTGCCAGCAGCTCCAAGGGGGGGGGTACTAATGAAAAACTGTTTTTT | CASSSKGGGTNEKLFF
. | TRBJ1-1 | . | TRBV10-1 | TGCGCCAGCAGTCCCTCGGGAGGGGCCGAAGCTTTCTTT | CASSPSGGAEAFF
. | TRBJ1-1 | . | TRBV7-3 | TGTGCCAGCAGCTTAATCCGCAGGGCGAACACTGAAGCTTTCTTT | CASSLIRRANTEAFF
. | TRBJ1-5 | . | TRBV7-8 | TGTGCCAGCAGCTACGTGGGCGATCAGCCCCAGCATTTT | CASSYVGDQPQHF
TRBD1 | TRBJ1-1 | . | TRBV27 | TGTGCCAGCAGTCATACCGGGACAGGGGGCTCTGAAGCTTTCTTT | CASSHTGTGGSEAFF
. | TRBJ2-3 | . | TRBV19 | TGTGCCAGTAGTCCCTCCCCCACAGATACGCAGTATTTT | CASSPSPTDTQYF
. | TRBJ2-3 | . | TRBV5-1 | TGCGCCAGCAGCTTCGTAGGGGGAGCCACAGATACGCAGTATTTT | CASSFVGGATDTQYF
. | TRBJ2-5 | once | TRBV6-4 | TGTGCCAGCAGGTTTTCTCGCGGGAGGGACAGGAACGCAGAGACCCAGTACTTC | CASRFSRGRDRNAETQYF
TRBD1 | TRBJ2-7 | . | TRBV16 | TGTGCCAGCAGCCAACTGGGACAGGGGGCGCGCTACGAGCAGTACTTC | CASSQLGQGARYEQYF
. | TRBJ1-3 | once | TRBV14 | TGTGCCAGCACCCCAGGGGTCTCCTCTGGAAACACCATATATTTT | CASTPGVSSGNTIYF
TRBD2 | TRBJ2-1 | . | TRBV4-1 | TGCGCCAGCAGCCAAGTTAAGCGGGAGGGCCTAAACCATGAGCAGTTCTTC | CASSQVKREGLNHEQFF
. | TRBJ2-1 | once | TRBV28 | TGTGCCAGCAGTGCCCCCGGGCTAGGCTACAATGAGCAGTTCTTC | CASSAPGLGYNEQFF
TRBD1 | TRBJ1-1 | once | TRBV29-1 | TGCAGCGTTGTGGGACAGCCGAACACTGAAGCTTTCTTT | CSVVGQPNTEAFF
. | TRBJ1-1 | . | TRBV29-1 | TGCAGCGTTGAAGAAGACAGGTACTATGACTCTGAAGCTTTCTTT | CSVEEDRYYDSEAFF
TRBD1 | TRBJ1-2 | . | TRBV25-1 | TGTGCCAGCTGGGGGACAGCCTGGACGGGCTACACCTTC | CASWGTAWTGYTF
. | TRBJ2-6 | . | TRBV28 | TGTGCCAGCAGTTTTAGGGGGTATGGGGATCCCTCTGGGGCCAACGTCCTGACTTTC | CASSFRGYGDPSGANVLTF
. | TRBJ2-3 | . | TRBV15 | TGTGCCACCAGCCCGGGACCGGGAAGAAGGTATACGCAGTATTTT | CATSPGPGRRYTQYF
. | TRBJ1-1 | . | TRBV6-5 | TGTGCCAGCAGTTCGATAACTGGGACGGCGAACACTGAAGCTTTCTTT | CASSSITGTANTEAFF
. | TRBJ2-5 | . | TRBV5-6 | TGTGCCAGCAGCTTGGATAGTTTCGACGGGGGTTGGACCCAGTACTTC | CASSLDSFDGGWTQYF
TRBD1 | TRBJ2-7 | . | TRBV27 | TGTGCCAGCAGTCTAGGACAGGGGATTTACGAGCAGTACTTC | CASSLGQGIYEQYF
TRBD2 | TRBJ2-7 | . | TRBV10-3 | TGTGCCATCAGTGAGTCGCCCCCGACTAGCGGGAGCCAATCTGAGCAGTACTTC | CAISESPPTSGSQSEQYF
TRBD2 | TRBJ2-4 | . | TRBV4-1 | TGCGCCAGCAGCCATCCTTTGAATAGCGGGAGAGGGTTAAGCAAAAACATTCAGTACTTC | CASSHPLNSGRGLSKNIQYF